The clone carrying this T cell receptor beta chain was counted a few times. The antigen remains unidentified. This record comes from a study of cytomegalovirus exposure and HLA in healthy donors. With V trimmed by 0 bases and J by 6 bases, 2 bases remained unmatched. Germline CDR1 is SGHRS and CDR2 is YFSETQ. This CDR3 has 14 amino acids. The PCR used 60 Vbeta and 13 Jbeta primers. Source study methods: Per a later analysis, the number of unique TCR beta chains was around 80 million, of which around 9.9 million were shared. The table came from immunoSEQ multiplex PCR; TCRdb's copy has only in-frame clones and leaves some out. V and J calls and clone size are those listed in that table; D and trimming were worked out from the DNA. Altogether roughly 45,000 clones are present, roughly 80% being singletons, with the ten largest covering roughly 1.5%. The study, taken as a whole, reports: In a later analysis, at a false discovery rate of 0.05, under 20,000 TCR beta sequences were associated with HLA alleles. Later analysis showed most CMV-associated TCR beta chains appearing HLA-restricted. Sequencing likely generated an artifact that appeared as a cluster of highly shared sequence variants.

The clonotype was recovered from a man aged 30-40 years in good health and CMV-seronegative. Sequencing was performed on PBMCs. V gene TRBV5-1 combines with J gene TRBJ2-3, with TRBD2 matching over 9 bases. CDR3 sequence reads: CASSLVAGVDTQYF. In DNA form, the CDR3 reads TGCGCCAGCAGCTTGGTAGCGGGAGTGGATACGCAGTATTTT.